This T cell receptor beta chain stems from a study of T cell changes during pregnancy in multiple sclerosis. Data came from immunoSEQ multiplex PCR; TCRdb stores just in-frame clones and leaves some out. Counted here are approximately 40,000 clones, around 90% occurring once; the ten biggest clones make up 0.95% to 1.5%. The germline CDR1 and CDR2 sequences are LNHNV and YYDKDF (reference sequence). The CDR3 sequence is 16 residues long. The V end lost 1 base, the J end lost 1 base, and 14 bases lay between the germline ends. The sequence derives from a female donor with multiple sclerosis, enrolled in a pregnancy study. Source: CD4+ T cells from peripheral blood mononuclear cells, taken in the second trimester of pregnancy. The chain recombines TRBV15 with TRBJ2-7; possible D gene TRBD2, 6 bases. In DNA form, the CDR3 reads TGTGCCACCAGCAGAGTCAAAGGGAGGATATCCTACGAGCAGTACTTC. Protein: CATSRVKGRISYEQYF.